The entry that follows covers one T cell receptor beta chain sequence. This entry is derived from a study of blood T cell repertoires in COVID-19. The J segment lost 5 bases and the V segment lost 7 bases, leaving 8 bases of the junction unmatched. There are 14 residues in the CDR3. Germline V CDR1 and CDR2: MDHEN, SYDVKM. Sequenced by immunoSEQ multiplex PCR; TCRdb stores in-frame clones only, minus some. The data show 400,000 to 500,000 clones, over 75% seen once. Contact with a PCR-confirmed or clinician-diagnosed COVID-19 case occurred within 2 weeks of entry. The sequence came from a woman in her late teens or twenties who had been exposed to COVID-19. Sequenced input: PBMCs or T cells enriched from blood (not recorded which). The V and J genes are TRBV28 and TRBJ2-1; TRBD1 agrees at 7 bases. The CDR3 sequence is CASNPGQSHNEQFF. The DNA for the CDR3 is TGTGCCAGCAACCCGGGACAGTCCCACAATGAGCAGTTCTTC. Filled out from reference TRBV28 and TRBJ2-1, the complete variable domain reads DVKVTQSSRYLVKRTGEKVFLECVQDMDHENMFWYRQDPGLGLRLIYFSYDVKMKEKGDIPEGYSVSREKKERFSLILESASTNQTSMYLCASNPGQSHNEQFFGPGTRLTVL.